This T cell receptor beta chain was sequenced during a study of shared clonotypes between healthy human individuals. The CDR3 runs 16 residues. V shed 8 bases and J 2 bases; nucleotides not matched to a gene: 7. Germline V gene data show CDR1 as KGHSH and CDR2 as LQKENI. As originally analysed: Because ImmunoSEQ provided only junction sequences with no quality scores, the filtering differed. Some clones are missing from TCRdb's copy, which holds only in-frame ones; the method was immunoSEQ multiplex PCR. That table furnishes V, J and clone size, whereas the DNA furnished D and trimming. There are hundreds of thousands of clones in the sample; roughly 79% occur only once, and around 13% lies in the top ten. The study, taken as a whole, reports: Limitation of the genetic and exposure-history diversity represented came from the few donors.

A word on this clone: Its antigen is unknown.

The chain uses TRBV18 and TRBJ2-1, with 12 bases identical to TRBD2. The receptor comes from a woman aged 40 to 50 in good health. Some clones in this sample may be carry-over from other donors' samples. The sample comprised PBMCs. The CDR3 nucleotides are TGTGCCAGCGCTCGGACTAGCGGGAACCCCTACAATGAGCAGTTCTTC. It codes for CASARTSGNPYNEQFF.